The clone carrying this T cell receptor (beta chain) was observed a single time. The source of the sample is a study of T cells in tuberculosis. Turning to the study itself: A South African cohort included IGRA-negative adolescents, latently infected IGRA-positive adolescents and adults with active tuberculosis.

Latent tuberculosis screening used tuberculin skin test and IGRA at entry. Each clinical donor contributed on average around 100,000 T cells from unsorted cryopreserved PBMC. CDR1 and CDR2 (germline): LNHNV, YYDKDF (reference sequence). The V end lost 4 bases, the J end lost 1 base, and 33 bases lay between the germline ends. CDR3 length equals 22 residues. Data came from immunoSEQ multiplex PCR; TCRdb stores just in-frame clones and leaves some out. The sample gives some 28,000 clones, nearly 90% of which show up once; 6.1% is in the top ten. The sample comprised PBMCs. The receptor's source is a donor aged 5 to 30 with latent tuberculosis or without tuberculosis infection. The V gene is TRBV15, the J gene TRBJ2-3, with a possible D match to TRBD2 (8 bases). This CDR3 is CATSNPAGGMMRGPEGTDTQYF. CDR3 sequence (DNA): TGTGCCACCAGCAATCCCGCGGGGGGCATGATGAGGGGGCCCGAGGGCACAGATACGCAGTATTTT.